The T cell receptor (beta chain) described here comes from a study of early T cells in non-severe SARS-CoV-2 infection. Whole-study results and caveats: Matches to VDJdb favored anti-spike CD8 responses and missed private and CD4 specificities.

The CDR3 runs 15 residues. Trimming left V 7 bases short and J 4 bases short, with 19 bases between. Germline V gene data show CDR1 as SNHLY and CDR2 as FYNNEI. This clonotype has a handful of counts. Its antigen is not identified. Individual cDNA molecules carried attached unique molecular identifiers. TCRdb redid the calling of the 5' RACE reads with MiXCR, one entry per CDR3 protein. The table shows more than 90,000 distinct CDR3 sequences, with 11% occurring only once. Sample: whole blood. V and J are TRBV2 and TRBJ1-1; no clear D gene. The receptor comes from an adult who was a healthcare worker with PCR-confirmed SARS-CoV-2 infection or an uninfected control (not recorded which). CDR3 DNA sequence: TGTGCCAGCATCAGGTCGGGCGGGCGTGTCACTGAAGCTTTCTTT. The encoded protein is CASIRSGGRVTEAFF.